This T cell receptor (beta chain) is from a study of shared clonotypes between healthy human individuals. Study-wide context: The study drew on a couple of women and a few men aged 18 to 49 as donors. Each donor's CD4 naive and CD4 memory cells filled three plates apiece, CD8 naive two, and CD8 memory one.

As for this clone: The target antigen is unknown. Other DNA sequences of this sample code for an identical CDR3.

CD4+ cells were split into CD45RA+ naive and CD45RA-negative memory subsets. Method: immunoSEQ multiplex PCR; TCRdb's copy keeps in-frame clones and lacks some. The repertoire holds 2.5 million or so clones, just over 90% seen once, with about 0.13% in the top ten. Trimming removed 1 base at V and 1 base at J, with 9 bases between. Germline V gene lookup returns CDR1 SGHAT and CDR2 FQNNGV. CDR3 length equals 15 residues. Points from the study as a whole: Generation of non-shared clonotypes was less probable than generation of clonotypes shared by all four donors.

The sequence was obtained from a man in his late teens or twenties in good health. The genes are TRBV11-2 and TRBJ2-3; TRBD2 might be the D (6 bases). The specimen sequenced was naive CD4+ T cells sorted from blood. Indicated subset: CD45RA+ positively selected. CDR3 loop: CASSLAGTGTDTQYF. CDR3 bases: TGTGCCAGCAGCTTAGCCGGGACTGGCACAGATACGCAGTATTTT.